This T cell receptor (beta chain) derives from a study of CD8 T cells in ankylosing spondylitis. Study results and caveats: Peripheral blood held disease-linked clones only at relatively low frequency, and these were CD8+. One TCR beta motif, made up of roughly eight highly homologous variants, appeared characteristic of ankylosing spondylitis blood.

Germline V gene sequence: CDR1 DFQATT, CDR2 SNEGSKA (reference sequence). This CDR3 has 14 amino acids. Trimming removed 5 bases at V and 2 bases at J, with 13 bases between. This clonotype was seen a few times. Its target is not known. TCRdb re-derived calls from the 5' RACE reads in MiXCR, one entry per CDR3 protein. This table holds around 890,000 distinct CDR3 sequences, roughly 10% found once. The genes are TRBV20-1 and TRBJ2-1, with a possible D match to TRBD2 (6 bases). The clonotype originates from a male donor with ankylosing spondylitis. Sequencing input: blood, either unsorted or a sorted T cell fraction (not recorded which). CDR3 DNA sequence: TGCAGTGCTCAATTGACTAGGGCCTACAATGAGCAGTTCTTC. Protein sequence: CSAQLTRAYNEQFF.